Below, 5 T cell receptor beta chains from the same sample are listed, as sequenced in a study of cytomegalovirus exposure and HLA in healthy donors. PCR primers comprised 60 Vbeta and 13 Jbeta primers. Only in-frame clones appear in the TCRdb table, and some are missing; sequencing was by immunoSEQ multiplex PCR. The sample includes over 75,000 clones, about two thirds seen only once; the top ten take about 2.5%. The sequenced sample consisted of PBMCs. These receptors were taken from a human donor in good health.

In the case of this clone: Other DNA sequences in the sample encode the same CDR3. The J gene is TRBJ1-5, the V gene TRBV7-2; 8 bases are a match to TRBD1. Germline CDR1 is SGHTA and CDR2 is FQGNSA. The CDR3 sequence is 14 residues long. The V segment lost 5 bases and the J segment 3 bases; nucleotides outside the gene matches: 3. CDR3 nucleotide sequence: TGTGCCAGCAGCCTGGACAGGGCCAATCAGCCCCAGCATTTT. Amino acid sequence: CASSLDRANQPQHF.

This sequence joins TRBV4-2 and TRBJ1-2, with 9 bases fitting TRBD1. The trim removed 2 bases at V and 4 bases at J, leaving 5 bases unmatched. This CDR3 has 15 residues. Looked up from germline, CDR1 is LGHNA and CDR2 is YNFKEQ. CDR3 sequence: CASSQPWTGAYGYTF. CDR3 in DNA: TGTGCCAGCAGCCAACCGTGGACAGGGGCCTATGGCTACACCTTC.

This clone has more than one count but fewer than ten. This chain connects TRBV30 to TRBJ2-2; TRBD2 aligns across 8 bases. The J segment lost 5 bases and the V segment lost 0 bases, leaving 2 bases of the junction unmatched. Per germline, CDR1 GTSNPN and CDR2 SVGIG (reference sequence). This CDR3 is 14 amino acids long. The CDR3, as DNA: TGTGCCTGGAGTGTCCGGGGGGGGACCGGGGAGCTGTTTTTT. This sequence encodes CAWSVRGGTGELFF.

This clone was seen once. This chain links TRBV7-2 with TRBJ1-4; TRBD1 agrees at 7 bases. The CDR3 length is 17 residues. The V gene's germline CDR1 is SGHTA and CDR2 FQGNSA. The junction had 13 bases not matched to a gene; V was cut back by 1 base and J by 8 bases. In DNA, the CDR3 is TGTGCCAGCAGCTTAGAGGCAGGGGGGCTCAGTGGAGAAAAACTGTTTTTT. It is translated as CASSLEAGGLSGEKLFF.

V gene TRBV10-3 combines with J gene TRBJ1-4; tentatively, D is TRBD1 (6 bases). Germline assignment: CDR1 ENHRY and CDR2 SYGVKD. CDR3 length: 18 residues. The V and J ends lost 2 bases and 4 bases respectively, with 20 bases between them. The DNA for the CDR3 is TGTGCCATCAGTGAGCGCCCGGGAAGCGACAGGCTTAATGAAAAACTGTTTTTT. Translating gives CAISERPGSDRLNEKLFF.